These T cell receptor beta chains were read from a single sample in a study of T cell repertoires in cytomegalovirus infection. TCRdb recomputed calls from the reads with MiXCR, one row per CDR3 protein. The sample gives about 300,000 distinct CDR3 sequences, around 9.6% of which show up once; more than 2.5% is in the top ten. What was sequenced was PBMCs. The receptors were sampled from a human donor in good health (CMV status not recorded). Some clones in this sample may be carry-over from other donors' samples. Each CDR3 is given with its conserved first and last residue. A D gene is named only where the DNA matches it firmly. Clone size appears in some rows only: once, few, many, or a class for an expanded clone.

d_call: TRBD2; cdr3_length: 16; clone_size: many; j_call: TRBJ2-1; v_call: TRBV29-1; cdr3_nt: TGCAGCGTTGAAGAGTTTAGACTAGCGGCCAGCGGTGAGCAGTTCTTC; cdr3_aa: CSVEEFRLAASGEQFF
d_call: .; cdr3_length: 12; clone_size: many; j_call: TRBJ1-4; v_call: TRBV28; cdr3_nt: TGTGCCAGTGGACTGAGAAATGAAAAACTGTTTTTT; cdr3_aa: CASGLRNEKLFF
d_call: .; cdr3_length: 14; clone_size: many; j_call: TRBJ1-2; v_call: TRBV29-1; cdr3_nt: TGCAGCGTTGAACCCGGACACCTGAACTATGGCTACACCTTC; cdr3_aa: CSVEPGHLNYGYTF
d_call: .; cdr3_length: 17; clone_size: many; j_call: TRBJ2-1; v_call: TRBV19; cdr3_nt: TGTGCCAGTAGCCAATCCCTAGCTGCACCGTTGGTCGATGAGCAGTTCTTC; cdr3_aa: CASSQSLAAPLVDEQFF
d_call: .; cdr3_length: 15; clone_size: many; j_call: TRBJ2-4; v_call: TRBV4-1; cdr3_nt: TGCGCCAGCAGCCAAGATCGAGTGGCTTCGACCATTCAGTACTTC; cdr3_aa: CASSQDRVASTIQYF
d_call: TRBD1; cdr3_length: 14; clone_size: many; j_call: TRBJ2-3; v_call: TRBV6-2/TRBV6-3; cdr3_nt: TGTGCCAGCAGACTGACAGGGAACACAGATACGCAGTATTTT; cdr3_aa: CASRLTGNTDTQYF
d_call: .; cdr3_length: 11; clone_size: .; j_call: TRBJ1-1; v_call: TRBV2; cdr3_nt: TGTGCCACCCAGCCTAACACTGAAGCTTTCTTT; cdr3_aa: CATQPNTEAFF
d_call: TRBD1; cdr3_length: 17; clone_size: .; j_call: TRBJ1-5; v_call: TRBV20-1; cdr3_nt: TGCAGTGCTAGAGCCCGGCAGGGGGCCCGGAACAATCAGCCCCAGCATTTT; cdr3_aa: CSARARQGARNNQPQHF
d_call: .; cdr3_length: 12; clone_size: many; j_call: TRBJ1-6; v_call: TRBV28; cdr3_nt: TGTGCCAGCAGTTTAGCCCACCTCCCCCTCCACTTT; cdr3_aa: CASSLAHLPLHF
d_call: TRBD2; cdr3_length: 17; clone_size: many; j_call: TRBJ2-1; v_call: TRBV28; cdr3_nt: TGTGCCAGCAGTTTTGAAGCGGGGGGGAGCTCCTACAATGAGCAGTTCTTC; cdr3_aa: CASSFEAGGSSYNEQFF
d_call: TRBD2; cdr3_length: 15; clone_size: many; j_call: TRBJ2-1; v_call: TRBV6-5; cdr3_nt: TGTGCCAGCAGTTATTTAGCGGGGGGGAACAATGAGCAGTTCTTC; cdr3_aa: CASSYLAGGNNEQFF
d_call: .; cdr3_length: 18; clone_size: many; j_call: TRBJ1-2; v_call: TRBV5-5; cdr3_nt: TGTGCCAGCAGCCCTACTCTATTAAGACAGGAAGCTAACTATGGCTACACCTTC; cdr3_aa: CASSPTLLRQEANYGYTF
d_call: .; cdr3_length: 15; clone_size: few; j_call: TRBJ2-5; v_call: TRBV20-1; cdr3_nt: TGCAGTGCTAGAAACCAGCGAAGTTATCAAGAGACCCAGTACTTC; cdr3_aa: CSARNQRSYQETQYF
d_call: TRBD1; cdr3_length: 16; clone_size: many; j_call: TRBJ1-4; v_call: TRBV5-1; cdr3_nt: TGCGCCAGCAGCACCAGCACAGGGGCGGAAAGGGAAAAACTGTTTTTT; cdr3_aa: CASSTSTGAEREKLFF
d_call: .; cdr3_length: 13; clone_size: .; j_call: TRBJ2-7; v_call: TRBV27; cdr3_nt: TGTGCCAGCAGTGACAGGTATTCCTACGAGCAGTACTTC; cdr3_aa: CASSDRYSYEQYF
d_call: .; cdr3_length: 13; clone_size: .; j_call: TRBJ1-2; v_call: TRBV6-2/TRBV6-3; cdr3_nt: TGTGCCAGCAGTTACTCACGGACACCTGGCTACACCTTC; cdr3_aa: CASSYSRTPGYTF
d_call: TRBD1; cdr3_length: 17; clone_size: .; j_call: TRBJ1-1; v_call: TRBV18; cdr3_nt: TGTGCCAGCTCACCAAGGGACAGGGTCCCGAGCGGCACTGAAGCTTTCTTT; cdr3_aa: CASSPRDRVPSGTEAFF
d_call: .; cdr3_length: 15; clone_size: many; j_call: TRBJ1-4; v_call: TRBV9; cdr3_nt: TGTGCCAGCAGCGCCTGGGACGGTAGGAATGAAAAACTGTTTTTT; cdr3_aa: CASSAWDGRNEKLFF
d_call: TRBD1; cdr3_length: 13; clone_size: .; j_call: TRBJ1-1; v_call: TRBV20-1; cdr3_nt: TGCAGTGCTAAACGGGACAGGGGGGCTGAAGCTTTCTTT; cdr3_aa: CSAKRDRGAEAFF
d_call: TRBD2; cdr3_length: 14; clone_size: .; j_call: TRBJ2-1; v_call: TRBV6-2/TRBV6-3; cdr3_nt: TGTGCAAGCAAGGCTAGCGGGGGCATCGGAGAGCAGTTCTTC; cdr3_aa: CASKASGGIGEQFF
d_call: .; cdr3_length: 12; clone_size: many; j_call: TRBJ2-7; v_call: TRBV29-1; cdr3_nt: TGCAGCGTTGAAGGCCCCCGGGACGAGCAGTACTTC; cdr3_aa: CSVEGPRDEQYF
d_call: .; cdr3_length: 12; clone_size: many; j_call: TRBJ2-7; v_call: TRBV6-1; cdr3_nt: TGTGCCAGCAGCTCCACCAACTACGAGCAGTACTTC; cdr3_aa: CASSSTNYEQYF
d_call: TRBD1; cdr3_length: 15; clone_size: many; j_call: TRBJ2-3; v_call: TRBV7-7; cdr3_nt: TGTGCTAGCAGCATCGGGACAGGGGGCGTGGATACGCAGTATTTT; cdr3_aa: CASSIGTGGVDTQYF
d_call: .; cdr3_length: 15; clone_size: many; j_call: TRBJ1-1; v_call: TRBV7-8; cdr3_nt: TGTGCCAGCAGCTTAGAAAGGACTCTGAACACTGAAGCTTTCTTT; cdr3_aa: CASSLERTLNTEAFF
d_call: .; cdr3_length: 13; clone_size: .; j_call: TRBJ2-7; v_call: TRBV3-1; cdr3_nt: TGTGCCAGCAGCCAAGATATAGGGTCCGAGCAGTACTTC; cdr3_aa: CASSQDIGSEQYF
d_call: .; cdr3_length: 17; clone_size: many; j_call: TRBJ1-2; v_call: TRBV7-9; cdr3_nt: TGTGCCAGCAGCCGACTTTGGGACACCAGGCCTAACTATGGCTACACCTTC; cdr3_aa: CASSRLWDTRPNYGYTF
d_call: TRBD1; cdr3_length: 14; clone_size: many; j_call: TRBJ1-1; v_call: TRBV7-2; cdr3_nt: TGTGCCAGCAGCGTACAGGGGGCTGGGACTGAAGCTTTCTTT; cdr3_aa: CASSVQGAGTEAFF
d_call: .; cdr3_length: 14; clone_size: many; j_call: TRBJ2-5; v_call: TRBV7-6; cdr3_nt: TGTGCCAGCAGCCGCCCGGGGGCAAGGGAGACCCAGTACTTC; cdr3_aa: CASSRPGARETQYF
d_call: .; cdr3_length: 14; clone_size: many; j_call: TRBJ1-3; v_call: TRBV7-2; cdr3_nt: TGTGCCAGCAGCCGGGACGGCTCTGGAAACACCATATATTTT; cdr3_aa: CASSRDGSGNTIYF
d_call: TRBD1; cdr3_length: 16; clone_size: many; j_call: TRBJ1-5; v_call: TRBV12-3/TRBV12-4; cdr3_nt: TGTGCCAGCAGTTTATCCCTGGGGACAGGTTTGCAGCCCCAGCATTTT; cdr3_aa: CASSLSLGTGLQPQHF
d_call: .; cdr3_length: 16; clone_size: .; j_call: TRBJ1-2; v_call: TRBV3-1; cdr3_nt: TGTGCCAGCAGCCAAACCCTGCAGGGACCCAACTATGGCTACACCTTC; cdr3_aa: CASSQTLQGPNYGYTF
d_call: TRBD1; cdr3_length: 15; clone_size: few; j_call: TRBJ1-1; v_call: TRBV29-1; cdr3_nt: TGCAGCGTTGAAAGGGACAGGGCCCTGATCACTGAAGCTTTCTTT; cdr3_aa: CSVERDRALITEAFF
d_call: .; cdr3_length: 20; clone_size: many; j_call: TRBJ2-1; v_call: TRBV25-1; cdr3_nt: TGTGCCAGCAGTGATATAATCCAGGGTCGGAGTATAAGAGTCTACAATGAGCAGTTCTTC; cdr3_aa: CASSDIIQGRSIRVYNEQFF
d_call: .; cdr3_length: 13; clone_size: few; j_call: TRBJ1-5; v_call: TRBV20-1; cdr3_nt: TGCAGTGCTAGTATTGCGGGAAATCAGCCCCAGCATTTT; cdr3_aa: CSASIAGNQPQHF
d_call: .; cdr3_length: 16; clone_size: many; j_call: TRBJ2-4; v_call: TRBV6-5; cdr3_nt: TGTGCCAGCAGTCCAGGGACCCGAGTTGCCAAAAACATTCAGTACTTC; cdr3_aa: CASSPGTRVAKNIQYF
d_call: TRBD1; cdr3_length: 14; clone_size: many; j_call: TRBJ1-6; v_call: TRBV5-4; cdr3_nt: TGTGCCAGCAACAGGGGGAATTATAATTCACCCCTCCACTTT; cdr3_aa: CASNRGNYNSPLHF
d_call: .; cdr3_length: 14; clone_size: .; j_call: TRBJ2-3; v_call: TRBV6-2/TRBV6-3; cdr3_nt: TGTGCCAGCAGTTATGGCCAGTATGGCGATACGCAGTATTTT; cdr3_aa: CASSYGQYGDTQYF
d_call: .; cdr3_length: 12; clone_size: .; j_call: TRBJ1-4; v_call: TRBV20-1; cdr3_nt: TGCAGTGCTAAGCCCGGACAGGAAAAACTGTTTTTT; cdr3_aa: CSAKPGQEKLFF
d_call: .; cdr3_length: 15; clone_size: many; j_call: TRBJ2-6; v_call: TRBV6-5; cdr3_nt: TGTGCCAGCAGTTCCACAAACTCTGGGGCCAACGTCCTGACTTTC; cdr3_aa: CASSSTNSGANVLTF
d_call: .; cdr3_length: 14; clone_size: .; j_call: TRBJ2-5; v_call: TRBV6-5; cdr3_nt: TGTGCCAGCACCCGTTGGGGCCTTCAAGAGACCCAGTACTTC; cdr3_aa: CASTRWGLQETQYF
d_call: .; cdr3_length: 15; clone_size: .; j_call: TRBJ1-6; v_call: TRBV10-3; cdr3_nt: TGTGCCATCTGCGAAAGAGGGGATGGCAATTCACCCCTCCACTTT; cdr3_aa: CAICERGDGNSPLHF
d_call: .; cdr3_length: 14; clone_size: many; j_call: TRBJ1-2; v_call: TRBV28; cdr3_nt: TGTGCCAGCAGTTTCGGGGGGGTTAACTATGGCTACACCTTC; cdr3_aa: CASSFGGVNYGYTF
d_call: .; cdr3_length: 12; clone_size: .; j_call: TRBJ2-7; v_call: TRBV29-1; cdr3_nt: TGCAGCGTCAACTCCGGCGGATACGAGCAGTACTTC; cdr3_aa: CSVNSGGYEQYF
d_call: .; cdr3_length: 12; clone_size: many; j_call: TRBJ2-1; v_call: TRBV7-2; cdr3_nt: TGTGCCAGCAGCTTTTCCGGCGGTGAGCAGTTCTTC; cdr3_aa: CASSFSGGEQFF
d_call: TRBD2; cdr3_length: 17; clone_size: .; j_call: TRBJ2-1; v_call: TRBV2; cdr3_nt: TGTGCCAGCACCCCCCCCCCTAGCGGGGGTAGAAGGGGGGAGCAGTTCTTC; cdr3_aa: CASTPPPSGGRRGEQFF
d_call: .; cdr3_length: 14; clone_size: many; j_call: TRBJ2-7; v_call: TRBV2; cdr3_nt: TGTGCCAGCACCCGATATGGACAGTCCTACGAGCAGTACTTC; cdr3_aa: CASTRYGQSYEQYF
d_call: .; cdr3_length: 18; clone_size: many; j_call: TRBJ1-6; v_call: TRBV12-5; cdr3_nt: TGTGCTAGTGGTTTGGTACTTGGGCAGGGAGAAGATAATTCACCCCTCCACTTT; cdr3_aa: CASGLVLGQGEDNSPLHF
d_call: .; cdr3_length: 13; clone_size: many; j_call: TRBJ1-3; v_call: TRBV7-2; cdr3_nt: TGTGCCAGCAGCTCGACCCCGCGGGGTACCATATATTTT; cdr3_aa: CASSSTPRGTIYF
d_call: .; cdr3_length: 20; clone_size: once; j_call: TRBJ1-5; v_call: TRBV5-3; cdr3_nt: TGTGTCAGCAGTCACTCGGGATCAGGCTTTTGGGTAGTCAGCAATCAGCCCCAGCATTTT; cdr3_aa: CVSSHSGSGFWVVSNQPQHF
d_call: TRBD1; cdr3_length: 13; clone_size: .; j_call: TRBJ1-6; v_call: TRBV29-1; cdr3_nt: TGCAGCGTTGGGGGACAGGGGGATTCACCCCTCCACTTT; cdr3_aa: CSVGGQGDSPLHF
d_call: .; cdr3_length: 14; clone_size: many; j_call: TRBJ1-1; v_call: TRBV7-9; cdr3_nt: TGTGCCAGCAGCTCAGACTTTCTGAACACTGAAGCTTTCTTT; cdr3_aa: CASSSDFLNTEAFF